The next 11 T cell receptor beta chains were all read from a single sample in a study of blood T cells in healthy people across ages. With a J-beta primer mix and a sample-barcoded 5' primer, a second PCR ran 7 to 11 cycles. MiXCR was run by TCRdb on the 5' RACE reads, yielding one entry per CDR3 protein. Counted here are about 1.4 million distinct CDR3 sequences, roughly 60% occurring once; the ten biggest clones make up 6.7%. The sequenced sample was blood. The receptors shown here come from a young man in good health.

This chain links TRBV20-1 with TRBJ2-1, with D unclear. The germline V gene has CDR1 DFQATT and CDR2 SNEGSKA (reference sequence). V was pared by 5 bases and J by 0 bases, with 11 bases between. This CDR3 region has 14 residues. CDR3 nucleotide sequence: TGCAGTGCTGGCGGACGGAACTCCTACAATGAGCAGTTCTTC. As protein: CSAGGRNSYNEQFF.

This clonotype turned up a few times. In DNA form, the CDR3 reads TGTGCCAGCAGTTTAGGCGGGACAGGGTACGCCGAGCAGTACTTC. Protein sequence: CASSLGGTGYAEQYF. V gene TRBV12-3 or TRBV12-4 combines with J gene TRBJ2-7, with TRBD1 identical over 9 bases. This CDR3 spans 15 amino acids. V lost 1 base to trimming and J lost 6 bases; unmatched junction nucleotides: 7.

This clonotype was seen once. The V gene is TRBV7-2, the J gene TRBJ2-2; TRBD2 matches 10 bases. This CDR3 contains 16 residues. Germline V gene sequence: CDR1 SGHTA, CDR2 FQGNSA. The J segment lost 4 bases and the V segment lost 5 bases, leaving 7 bases of the junction unmatched. Here the CDR3 DNA reads TGTGCCAGCAGCCTCGATAGCGGGAGGTCCACCGGGGAGCTGTTTTTT. Encoded protein: CASSLDSGRSTGELFF.

This clonotype was observed a handful of times. The chain carries TRBV27 and TRBJ2-7; the match to TRBD2 covers 8 bases. The DNA end lines up better with TRBJ2-5; the J call may be wrong. This CDR3 region has 13 residues. CDR1 and CDR2 from the germline V gene are MNHEY and SMNVEV (reference sequence). The CDR3 bases are TGTGCCAGCAGTTCAACGGGGGGGCGGACCCAGTACTTC. Its protein product is CASSSTGGRTQYF.

The gene calls are TRBV4-3 and TRBJ1-6, with 7 positions matching TRBD1. The CDR3 loop spans 16 amino acids. Germline CDR1 LGHNA, CDR2 YSLEER. Trimming took 3 bases from V and 7 from J; bases not matched to a gene: 9. The CDR3 nucleotides are TGCGCCAGCAGCCAGGCCCGACAGGGCTCCAATTCACCCCTCCACTTT. Its translation is CASSQARQGSNSPLHF.

The chain carries TRBV4-2 and TRBJ2-1, with a possible D match to TRBD2 (5 bases). The V end was cut by 0 bases, the J end by 10 bases, with 16 bases between. Germline V gene sequence: CDR1 LGHNA, CDR2 YNFKEQ. The CDR3 extends over 15 amino acids. The CDR3 DNA follows: TGTGCCAGCAGCCAAGAATGGGGAGAAGGTAACGAGCAGTTCTTC. It specifies CASSQEWGEGNEQFF.

This clonotype was counted a few times. The chain combines TRBV15 with TRBJ2-1, with TRBD1 matching 12 bases. The CDR3 length is 16 residues. Germline assignment: CDR1 LNHNV and CDR2 YYDKDF (reference sequence). The J segment lost 10 bases and the V segment lost 4 bases, leaving 11 bases of the junction unmatched. For the CDR3, the DNA is TGTGCCACCAGCATCCCCACCGGGACAGGGGGCAAGGAGCAGTTCTTC. Translation gives CATSIPTGTGGKEQFF.

The genes are TRBV20-1 and TRBJ2-7; 7 bases match TRBD1. The CDR3 contains 16 residues. J was trimmed by 0 bases and V by 1 base; bases with no gene match: 9. Germline V lookup: CDR1 DFQATT, CDR2 SNEGSKA (reference sequence). Written as DNA, the CDR3 is TGCAGTGCTAGAGCCGCGACAGGGCTTAGCTCCTACGAGCAGTACTTC. It codes for CSARAATGLSSYEQYF.

The CDR3 DNA follows: TGTGCCAGCAGACTCACCTATACGGATACGCAGTATTTT. It translates to CASRLTYTDTQYF. This chain connects TRBV2 to TRBJ2-3; D gene unclear. Germline lookup yields CDR1 SNHLY and CDR2 FYNNEI. This CDR3 is built from 13 residues. Deletions cut 6 bases from V and 6 bases from J, with 13 bases between.

This chain joins TRBV5-1 and TRBJ2-1; D is possibly TRBD1 or TRBD2 (5 bases each). This CDR3 region has 15 residues. From germline, CDR1 is SGHRS and CDR2 YFSETQ. V dropped 3 bases and J dropped 8 bases, with 18 bases sitting between them. CDR3 residues: CASSYGHGARDEQFF. The DNA for the CDR3 is TGCGCCAGCAGCTATGGACATGGGGCGAGGGATGAGCAGTTCTTC.

The genes are TRBV12-3 or TRBV12-4 and TRBJ2-7, with 10 bases lining up with TRBD2. The CDR3 has 15 residues. V lost 6 bases and J lost 2; bases outside the gene matches: 7. CDR3 bases: TGTGCCAGCAGCAGAGGACTAGCGGATGCCTACGAGCAGTACTTC. Residues: CASSRGLADAYEQYF.